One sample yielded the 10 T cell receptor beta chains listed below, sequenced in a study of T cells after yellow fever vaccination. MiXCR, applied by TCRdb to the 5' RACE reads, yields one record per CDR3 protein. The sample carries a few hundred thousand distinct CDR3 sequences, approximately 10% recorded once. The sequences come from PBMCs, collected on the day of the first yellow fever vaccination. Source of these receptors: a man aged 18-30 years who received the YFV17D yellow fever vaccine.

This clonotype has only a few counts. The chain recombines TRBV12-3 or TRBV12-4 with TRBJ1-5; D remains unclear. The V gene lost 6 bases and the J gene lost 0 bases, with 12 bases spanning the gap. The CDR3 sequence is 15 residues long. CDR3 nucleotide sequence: TGTGCCAGCAGCCCTAAGAAGGGTAGCAATCAGCCCCAGCATTTT. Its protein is CASSPKKGSNQPQHF.

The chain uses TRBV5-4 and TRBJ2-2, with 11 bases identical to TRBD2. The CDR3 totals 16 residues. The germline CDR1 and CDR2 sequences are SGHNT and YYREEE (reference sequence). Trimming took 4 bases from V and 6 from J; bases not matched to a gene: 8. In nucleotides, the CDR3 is TGTGCCAGCAGCGTGCTAGCGGGGGGCCCCCCCGGGGAGCTGTTTTTT. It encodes CASSVLAGGPPGELFF.

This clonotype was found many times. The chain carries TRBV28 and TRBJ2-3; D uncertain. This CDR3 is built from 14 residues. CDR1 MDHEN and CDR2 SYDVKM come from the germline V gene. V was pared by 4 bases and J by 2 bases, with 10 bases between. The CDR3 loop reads CASSYPPLTDTQYF. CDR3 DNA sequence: TGTGCCAGCAGTTACCCTCCCCTCACAGATACGCAGTATTTT.

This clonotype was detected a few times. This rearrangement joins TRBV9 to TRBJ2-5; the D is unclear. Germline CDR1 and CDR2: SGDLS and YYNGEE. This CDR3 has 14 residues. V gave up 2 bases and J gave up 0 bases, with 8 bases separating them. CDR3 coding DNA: TGTGCCAGCAGCGTTGGAACTAACCAAGAGACCCAGTACTTC. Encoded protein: CASSVGTNQETQYF.

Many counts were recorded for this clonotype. DNA of the CDR3: TGTGCCAGCAGCCCCCGAAGGAACACTGAAGCTTTCTTT. Protein product: CASSPRRNTEAFF. The rearrangement joins TRBV7-2 to TRBJ1-1; D call uncertain. Germline CDR1 and CDR2: SGHTA and FQGNSA. The CDR3 totals 13 residues. V was cut by 5 bases and J by 1 base, with 8 bases left in between. The whole variable domain, remainder taken from reference TRBV7-2 and TRBJ1-1, is GAGVSQSPSNKVTEKGKDVELRCDPISGHTALYWYRQSLGQGLEFLIYFQGNSAPDKSGLPSDRFSAERTGGSVSTLTIQRTQQEDSAVYLCASSPRRNTEAFFGQGTRLTVV.

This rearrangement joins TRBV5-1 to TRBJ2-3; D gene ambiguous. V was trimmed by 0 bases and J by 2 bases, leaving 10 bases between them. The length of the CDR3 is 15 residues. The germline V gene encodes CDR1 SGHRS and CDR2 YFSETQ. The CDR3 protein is CASSLGAGFTDTQYF. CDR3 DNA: TGCGCCAGCAGCTTGGGGGCAGGTTTCACAGATACGCAGTATTTT.

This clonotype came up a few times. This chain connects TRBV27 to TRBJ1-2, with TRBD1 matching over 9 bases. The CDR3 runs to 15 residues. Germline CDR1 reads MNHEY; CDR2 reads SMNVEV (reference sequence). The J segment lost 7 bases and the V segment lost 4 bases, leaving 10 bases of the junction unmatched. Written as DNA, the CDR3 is TGTGCCAGCAGTTCGACAGGGGGACTTCGATTTGGCTACACCTTC. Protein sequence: CASSSTGGLRFGYTF.

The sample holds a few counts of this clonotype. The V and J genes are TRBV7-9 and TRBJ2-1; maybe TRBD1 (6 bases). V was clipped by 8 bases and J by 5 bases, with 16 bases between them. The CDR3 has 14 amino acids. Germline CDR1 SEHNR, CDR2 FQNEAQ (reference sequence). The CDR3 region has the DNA TGTGCCAGCCGGACAGTTTTAACCCACAATGAGCAGTTCTTC. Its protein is CASRTVLTHNEQFF.

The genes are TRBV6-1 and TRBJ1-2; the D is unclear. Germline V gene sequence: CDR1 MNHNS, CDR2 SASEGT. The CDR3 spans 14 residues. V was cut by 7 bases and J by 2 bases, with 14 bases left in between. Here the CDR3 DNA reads TGTGCCAGCACCAAGGACGGACGGAACTATGGCTACACCTTC. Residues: CASTKDGRNYGYTF.

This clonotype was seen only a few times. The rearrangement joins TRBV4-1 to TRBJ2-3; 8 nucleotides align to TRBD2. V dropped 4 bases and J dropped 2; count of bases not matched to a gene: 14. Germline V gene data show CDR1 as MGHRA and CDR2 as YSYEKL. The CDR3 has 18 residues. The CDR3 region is CASSPTDARRGATDTQYF. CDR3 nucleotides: TGCGCCAGCAGCCCCACGGACGCACGGCGGGGGGCCACAGATACGCAGTATTTT.